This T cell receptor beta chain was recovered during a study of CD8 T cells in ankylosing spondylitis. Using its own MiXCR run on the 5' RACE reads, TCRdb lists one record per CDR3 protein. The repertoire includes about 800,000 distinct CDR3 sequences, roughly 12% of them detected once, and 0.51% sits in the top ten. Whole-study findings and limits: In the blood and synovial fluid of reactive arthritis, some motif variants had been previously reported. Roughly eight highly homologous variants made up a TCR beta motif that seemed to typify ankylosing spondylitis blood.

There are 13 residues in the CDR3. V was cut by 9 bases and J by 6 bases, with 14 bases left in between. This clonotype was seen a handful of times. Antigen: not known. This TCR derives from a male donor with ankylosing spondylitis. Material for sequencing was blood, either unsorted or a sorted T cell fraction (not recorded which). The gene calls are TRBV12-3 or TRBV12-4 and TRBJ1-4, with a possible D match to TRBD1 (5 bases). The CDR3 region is CASQGRVHEKLFF. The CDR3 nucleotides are TGTGCCAGTCAGGGAAGGGTACATGAAAAACTGTTTTTT.